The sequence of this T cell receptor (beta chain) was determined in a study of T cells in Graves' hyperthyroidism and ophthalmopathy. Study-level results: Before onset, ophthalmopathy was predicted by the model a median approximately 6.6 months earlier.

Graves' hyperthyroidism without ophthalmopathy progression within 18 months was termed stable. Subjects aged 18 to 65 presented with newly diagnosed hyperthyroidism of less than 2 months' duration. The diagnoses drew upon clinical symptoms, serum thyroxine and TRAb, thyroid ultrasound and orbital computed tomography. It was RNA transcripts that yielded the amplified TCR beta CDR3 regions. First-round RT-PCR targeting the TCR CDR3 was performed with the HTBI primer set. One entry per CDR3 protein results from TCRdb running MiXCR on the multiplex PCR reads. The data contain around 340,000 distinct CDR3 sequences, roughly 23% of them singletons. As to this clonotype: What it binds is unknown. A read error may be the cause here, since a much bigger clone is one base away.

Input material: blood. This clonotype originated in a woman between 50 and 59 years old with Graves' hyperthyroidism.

CDR3 sequence (DNA): TGTGCCAGCAGTTTACTCCCAGGGGGCTCTGAAGCTTTCTTT. It is translated as CASSLLPGGSEAFF. This rearrangement joins TRBV12-3 or TRBV12-4 to TRBJ1-1; 8 bases agree with TRBD1. V gave up 2 bases and J gave up 6 bases; unmatched junction bases: 5. This CDR3 comprises 14 residues.